A single sample gave rise to the 30 T cell receptor beta chains below, sequenced in a study of CD8+ T cells in alopecia areata. RNA was extracted and reverse transcribed into cDNA as the sequencing template. TCRdb's copy holds only in-frame clones and misses some; the assay was immunoSEQ multiplex PCR. The data hold approximately 210,000 clones, with 64% observed a single time. Noted treatment: oral pan-JAK inhibitor, 5-10 mg twice daily. Sequences were derived from CD4+ T cells sorted from blood, sampled at week 4, from a patient treated with tofacitinib. The receptors stem from a human donor with alopecia areata.

This clone showed up just a few times. This chain joins TRBV29-1 and TRBJ2-3; maybe TRBD1 (6 bases). Trimming left V 6 bases short and J 0 bases short, with 25 bases between. The CDR3 has 18 residues. Germline V lookup: CDR1 SQVTM, CDR2 ANQGSEA. Here the CDR3 DNA reads TGCAGCGTCAAGTTAGGGACATCGTGGACGGGTAGCACAGATACGCAGTATTTT. Translating gives CSVKLGTSWTGSTDTQYF.

The CDR3 DNA is TGTGCCAGCAGCCCCGATGTTAGCAGGGTGAATGAGCAGTTCTTC. Encoded protein: CASSPDVSRVNEQFF. The chain couples TRBV11-1 to TRBJ2-1; maybe TRBD1 (5 bases). Trimming shortened V by 5 bases and J by 7 bases, and 18 bases separated the two germline ends. CDR1 SGHAT and CDR2 FQDESV come from the germline V gene (reference sequence). The CDR3 totals 15 residues.

V gene TRBV29-1 combines with J gene TRBJ1-5; D is ambiguous. Trimming cost V 4 bases and J 0 bases, with 10 bases left between them. This CDR3 spans 14 amino acids. Germline values: CDR1 SQVTM, CDR2 ANQGSEA. CDR3 DNA: TGCAGCGTTGGAGACCAATATAGCAATCAGCCCCAGCATTTT. Translated, it gives CSVGDQYSNQPQHF.

In its sample, this clone was seen once. V and J are TRBV4-3 and TRBJ1-5; 7 bases map to TRBD1. The CDR3 length is 16 residues. Germline loops: CDR1 LGHNA, CDR2 YSLEER. The trim removed 1 base at V and 6 bases at J, leaving 9 bases unmatched. Here the CDR3 DNA reads TGCGCCAGCAGCCAAGGGAGAGGGGGCGCGGGTCAGCCCCAGCATTTT. Protein sequence: CASSQGRGGAGQPQHF.

The rearrangement uses TRBV5-1 and TRBJ1-4, with D possibly being TRBD1 (6 bases). Germline CDR1 reads SGHRS; CDR2 reads YFSETQ. The CDR3 runs to 14 residues. V shed 3 bases and J shed 1 base, with 7 bases lying between them. The CDR3 region is CASSSDRTNEKLFF. The CDR3 DNA reads TGCGCCAGCAGCTCGGACAGAACTAATGAAAAACTGTTTTTT.

In DNA, the CDR3 is TGTGCCAGCTCACCTCAACCGACAGGGTCACTCGAGGGAGCTTTCTTT. Encoded protein: CASSPQPTGSLEGAFF. The chain recombines TRBV18 with TRBJ1-1, with 7 bases that match TRBD1. The junction had 17 bases not matched to a gene; V was cut back by 3 bases and J by 10 bases. In germline, CDR1 is KGHSH, CDR2 LQKENI. This CDR3 spans 16 amino acids. Full variable domain (missing parts from reference TRBV18 and TRBJ1-1): NAGVMQNPRHLVRRRGQEARLRCSPMKGHSHVYWYRQLPEEGLKFMVYLQKENIIDESGMPKERFSAEFPKEGPSILRIQQVVRGDSAAYFCASSPQPTGSLEGAFFGQGTRLTVV.

V gene TRBV7-2 combines with J gene TRBJ1-2, with 7 bases lining up with TRBD1. The CDR3 is 17 amino acids. The germline CDR1 and CDR2 sequences are SGHTA and FQGNSA. With 4 bases clipped from V and 1 base from J, the junction kept 12 bases outside the gene matches. Here the CDR3 DNA reads TGTGCCAGCAGCTCTCCCCACCGGACAGGAGTTAACTATGGCTACACCTTC. Translation gives CASSSPHRTGVNYGYTF.

This chain joins TRBV29-1 and TRBJ1-3; possibly TRBD1 for D (5 bases). Trimming left V 6 bases short and J 0 bases short, with 12 bases between. CDR1 is SQVTM, CDR2 ANQGSEA, per germline. This CDR3 is 14 amino acids long. CDR3: CSVSGVPSGNTIYF. DNA of the CDR3: TGCAGCGTCTCGGGGGTCCCCTCTGGAAACACCATATATTTT.

The chain carries TRBV15 and TRBJ2-1, with no clear D. In germline, CDR1 is LNHNV, CDR2 YYDKDF (reference sequence). Trimming stripped 0 bases from V and 3 bases from J, with 9 bases between. The CDR3 spans 15 residues. CDR3 sequence: CATSREPKSYNEQFF. As DNA, the CDR3 is TGTGCCACCAGCAGAGAACCGAAAAGCTACAATGAGCAGTTCTTC.

The rearrangement uses TRBV5-1 and TRBJ2-2; weak D call: TRBD2 (6 bases). The CDR3 totals 15 residues. CDR1 is SGHRS, CDR2 YFSETQ, per germline. V lost 3 bases and J 0 bases, leaving 9 bases between the germline ends. For the CDR3, the DNA is TGCGCCAGCAGCTCGGGGACTTCGAACACCGGGGAGCTGTTTTTT. The encoded protein is CASSSGTSNTGELFF.

This clone was observed once. The CDR3 region has the DNA TGTGCCAGCCGGGAGGGGCCGAACACTGAAGCTTTCTTT. Translating it yields CASREGPNTEAFF. This rearrangement joins TRBV7-9 to TRBJ1-1, with D possibly matching TRBD1 (5 bases). V was clipped by 8 bases and J by 1 base, with 11 bases between them. Germline CDR1 reads SEHNR; CDR2 reads FQNEAQ (reference sequence). The CDR3 sequence is 13 residues long.

This clone was detected many times. This rearrangement joins TRBV7-2 to TRBJ2-3; TRBD2 matches at 9 bases. The CDR3 contains 15 residues. Trimming removed 6 bases from V and 4 bases from J; junction bases left unmatched: 8. Germline CDR1 SGHTA, CDR2 FQGNSA. The CDR3 DNA reads TGTGCCAGCAGTTATAGCGGGGGCCTTGCAGATACGCAGTATTTT. Translating it yields CASSYSGGLADTQYF.

The chain has TRBV11-2 and TRBJ1-3; TRBD1 might be the D (5 bases). Per germline, CDR1 SGHAT and CDR2 FQNNGV. CDR3 length: 14 amino acids. Trimming pared 3 bases from V and 0 bases from J, leaving 6 bases between. CDR3 DNA sequence: TGTGCCAGCAGCTTGACAGTCTCTGGAAACACCATATATTTT. This translates into CASSLTVSGNTIYF.

The chain has TRBV30 and TRBJ2-5; 8 nucleotides align to TRBD2. The CDR3 loop spans 13 amino acids. With 6 bases clipped from V and 7 bases from J, the junction kept 10 bases outside the gene matches. Germline values: CDR1 GTSNPN, CDR2 SVGIG (reference sequence). Written as DNA, the CDR3 is TGTGCCTGCTCGAGCGGGGGCATAGGGACCCAGTACTTC. It encodes CACSSGGIGTQYF.

The chain is built from TRBV25-1 and TRBJ1-5, with D tentatively TRBD1 (5 bases). V shed 9 bases and J shed 1 base, with 10 bases lying between them. Germline CDR1 is MGHDK and CDR2 is SYGVNS. The length of the CDR3 is 13 residues. Here the CDR3 reads CASSRDSNQPQHF. The CDR3 nucleotides read TGTGCCAGTTCCCGGGACAGCAATCAGCCCCAGCATTTT.

The chain links TRBV15 to TRBJ2-7; 8 bases agree with TRBD2. Germline trimming cut 1 base from V and 4 bases from J; bases unmatched to any gene: 6. The CDR3 loop spans 15 amino acids. The V gene's germline CDR1 is LNHNV and CDR2 YYDKDF (reference sequence). CDR3: CATSRASSGSYEQYF. The CDR3 DNA sequence: TGTGCCACCAGCAGAGCGTCTAGCGGGTCGTACGAGCAGTACTTC.

Of note for this clone: The germline gene is not matched at one end of the junction; a read error may be the cause. J is TRBJ1-2 and V is TRBV10-3; 7 bases align to TRBD1. The germline V gene encodes CDR1 ENHRY and CDR2 SYGVKD. The CDR3 is 14 residues long. The CDR3 bases are TGTGCCACCCAACGGTCCCCCGAAGGGGGCGATCCCGTCTTC. It translates to CATQRSPEGGDPVF.

The chain recombines TRBV7-2 with TRBJ2-2; weak D call: TRBD2 (6 bases). Per the germline V gene, CDR1 is SGHTA and CDR2 is FQGNSA. V lost 1 base, J lost 7 bases, and 13 bases lay in between. This CDR3 contains 15 residues. CDR3 amino acids: CASSLVAGIGGELFF. The CDR3, as DNA: TGTGCCAGCAGCTTAGTGGCGGGGATTGGCGGGGAGCTGTTTTTT.

This sequence joins TRBV2 and TRBJ2-7; D perhaps matches TRBD1 (5 bases). V was trimmed by 6 bases and J by 6 bases, leaving 9 bases between them. This CDR3 region has 11 residues. The germline gives CDR1 SNHLY, CDR2 FYNNEI. The CDR3 loop is CASRQESEQYF. The CDR3 DNA follows: TGTGCCAGCAGACAGGAGAGCGAGCAGTACTTC.

The V call is TRBV5-1, the J call TRBJ1-2, with D tentatively TRBD1 (5 bases). The CDR3 consists of 14 residues. Germline-derived CDR1 and CDR2 are SGHRS and YFSETQ. V was pared by 1 base and J by 2 bases, with 9 bases between. The chain's CDR3 is CASSLQGGNYGYTF. CDR3 bases: TGCGCCAGCAGCTTGCAGGGCGGGAACTATGGCTACACCTTC.

V usage is TRBV9 and J usage is TRBJ1-2; D gene unclear. CDR1 and CDR2 from the germline V gene are SGDLS and YYNGEE. With 7 bases removed from V and 0 bases from J, the gap between germline ends came to 7 bases. This CDR3 contains 12 residues. The CDR3 DNA follows: TGTGCCAGCGGGAGGTCTAACTATGGCTACACCTTC. It yields the protein CASGRSNYGYTF.

The gene calls are TRBV30 and TRBJ2-1; TRBD1 agrees at 9 bases. CDR1 is GTSNPN, CDR2 SVGIG, per germline (reference sequence). Unmatched junction bases numbered 10, after V lost 1 base and J lost 12 bases. The CDR3 is 14 residues long. In nucleotides, the CDR3 is TGTGCCTGGAGTGCCGACAGGGGGGTGGTAGGGCAGTTCTTC. Translated: CAWSADRGVVGQFF.

The chain combines TRBV2 with TRBJ2-7, with 9 positions matching TRBD1. CDR1 and CDR2 (germline): SNHLY, FYNNEI. Trimming took 5 bases from V and 4 from J; bases not matched to a gene: 6. This CDR3 is built from 14 residues. CDR3 in amino acids: CASSNGQGLYEQYF. The CDR3 bases are TGTGCCAGCAGTAACGGACAGGGGTTGTACGAGCAGTACTTC.

The V and J genes are TRBV6-6 and TRBJ1-1; D gene unclear. In germline, CDR1 is MNHNY, CDR2 SVGAGI (reference sequence). V lost 7 bases, J lost 0 bases, and 15 bases lay in between. The CDR3 has 15 residues. This CDR3 reads CASKPRRSLNTEAFF. The CDR3 region has the DNA TGTGCCAGCAAACCTCGGAGATCCCTGAACACTGAAGCTTTCTTT.

This chain uses TRBV18 with TRBJ2-3, with no clear D. V lost 5 bases, J lost 7 bases, and 22 bases lay in between. This CDR3 spans 16 amino acids. Germline CDR1 KGHSH, CDR2 LQKENI. In DNA, the CDR3 is TGTGCCAGCTCAATTTCTGTACCTGAGGTGCAACATACGCAGTATTTT. Its protein product is CASSISVPEVQHTQYF. The full variable domain, in which reference TRBV18 and TRBJ2-3 provide the parts outside the CDR3, is NAGVMQNPRHLVRRRGQEARLRCSPMKGHSHVYWYRQLPEEGLKFMVYLQKENIIDESGMPKERFSAEFPKEGPSILRIQQVVRGDSAAYFCASSISVPEVQHTQYFGPGTRLTVL.

This clone was seen only a few times. The chain is built from TRBV30 and TRBJ2-6; D remains unclear. The CDR3 runs to 14 residues. Germline V CDR1 and CDR2: GTSNPN, SVGIG (reference sequence). Trimming stripped 3 bases from V and 0 bases from J, with 6 bases between. Here the CDR3 reads CAWSRRSGANVLTF. CDR3 bases: TGTGCCTGGAGCAGGCGCTCTGGGGCCAACGTCCTGACTTTC.

The chain uses TRBV29-1 and TRBJ2-5; D may be TRBD1 (6 bases). CDR3 length: 13 residues. Germline CDR1 and CDR2: SQVTM and ANQGSEA. Trimming removed 6 bases at V and 2 bases at J, with 13 bases between. The chain's CDR3 is CSVPGQVQETQYF. CDR3 nucleotide sequence: TGCAGCGTCCCGGGACAAGTACAAGAGACCCAGTACTTC.

In this sample, this clone turned up a few times. The chain couples TRBV6-6 to TRBJ2-2; D is unresolved. CDR3 length: 12 amino acids. From germline, CDR1 is MNHNY and CDR2 SVGAGI (reference sequence). V gave up 2 bases and J gave up 2 bases, with 0 bases separating them. CDR3 sequence: CASSYNTGELFF. CDR3 DNA sequence: TGTGCCAGCAGTTACAACACCGGGGAGCTGTTTTTT.

This chain connects TRBV7-9 to TRBJ2-6, with unresolved D. Per germline, CDR1 SEHNR and CDR2 FQNEAQ (reference sequence). The V end was cut by 6 bases, the J end by 2 bases, with 11 bases between. The CDR3 loop spans 15 amino acids. This CDR3 is CASSLRVAGANVLTF. In DNA, the CDR3 is TGTGCCAGCAGTTTAAGGGTAGCTGGGGCCAACGTCCTGACTTTC. The full variable domain, rest sourced from reference TRBV7-9 and TRBJ2-6, is DTGVSQNPRHKITKRGQNVTFRCDPISEHNRLYWYRQTLGQGPEFLTYFQNEAQLEKSRLLSDRFSAERPKGSFSTLEIQRTEQGDSAMYLCASSLRVAGANVLTFGAGSRLTVL.

J is TRBJ2-3 and V is TRBV30; the match to TRBD2 covers 13 bases. There are 15 residues in the CDR3. Trimming removed 3 bases from V and 2 bases from J; junction bases left unmatched: 2. Germline loops: CDR1 GTSNPN, CDR2 SVGIG (reference sequence). CDR3 amino acids: CAWSGLAGATDTQYF. Here the CDR3 DNA reads TGTGCCTGGAGCGGACTAGCGGGGGCCACAGATACGCAGTATTTT.